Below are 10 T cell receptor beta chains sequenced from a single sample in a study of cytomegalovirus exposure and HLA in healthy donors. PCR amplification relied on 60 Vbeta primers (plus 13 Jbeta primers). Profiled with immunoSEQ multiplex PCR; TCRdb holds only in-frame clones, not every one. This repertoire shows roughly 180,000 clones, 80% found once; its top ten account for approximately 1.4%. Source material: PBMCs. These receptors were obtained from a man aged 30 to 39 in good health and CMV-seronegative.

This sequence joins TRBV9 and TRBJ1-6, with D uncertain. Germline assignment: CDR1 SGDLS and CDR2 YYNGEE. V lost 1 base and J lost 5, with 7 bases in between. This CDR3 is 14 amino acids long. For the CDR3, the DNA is TGTGCCAGCAGCGTAACCCAGAATAATTCACCCCTCCACTTT. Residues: CASSVTQNNSPLHF.

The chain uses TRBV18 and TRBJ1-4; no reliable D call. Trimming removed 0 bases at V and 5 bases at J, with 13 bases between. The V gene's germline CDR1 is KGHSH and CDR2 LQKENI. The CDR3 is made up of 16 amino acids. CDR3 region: CASSPPNTLGNEKLFF. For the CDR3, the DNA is TGTGCCAGCTCACCACCCAACACTCTAGGAAATGAAAAACTGTTTTTT. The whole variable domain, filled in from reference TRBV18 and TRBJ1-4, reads NAGVMQNPRHLVRRRGQEARLRCSPMKGHSHVYWYRQLPEEGLKFMVYLQKENIIDESGMPKERFSAEFPKEGPSILRIQQVVRGDSAAYFCASSPPNTLGNEKLFFGSGTQLSVL.

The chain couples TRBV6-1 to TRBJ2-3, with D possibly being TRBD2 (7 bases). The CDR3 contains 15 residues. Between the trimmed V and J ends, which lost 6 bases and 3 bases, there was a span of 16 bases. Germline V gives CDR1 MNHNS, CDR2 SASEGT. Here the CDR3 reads CASRRGGERTDTQYF. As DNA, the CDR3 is TGTGCCAGCAGGAGGGGGGGCGAGAGGACAGATACGCAGTATTTT.

The CDR3 loop is CASSLSNRGANTEAFF. The DNA of the CDR3 is TGTGCCAGCAGTTTATCGAATCGGGGGGCGAACACTGAAGCTTTCTTT. The rearrangement uses TRBV27 and TRBJ1-1, with D tentatively TRBD1 (6 bases). Trimming stripped 0 bases from V and 1 base from J, with 12 bases between. The germline gives CDR1 MNHEY, CDR2 SMNVEV (reference sequence). The CDR3 has 16 amino acids.

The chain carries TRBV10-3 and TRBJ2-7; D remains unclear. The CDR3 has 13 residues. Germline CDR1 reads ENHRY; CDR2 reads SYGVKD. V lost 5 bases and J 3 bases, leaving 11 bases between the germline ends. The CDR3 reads CAISISRNYEQYF. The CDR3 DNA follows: TGTGCCATCAGTATCTCCAGGAACTACGAGCAGTACTTC.

CDR3 DNA: TGCGCCAGCTCCCTAACAGGGGGCACGCCAGATACGCAGTATTTT. Protein product: CASSLTGGTPDTQYF. V is TRBV5-1 and J is TRBJ2-3, with 9 bases aligning to TRBD1. CDR1 and CDR2 (germline): SGHRS, YFSETQ. V trimming: 7 bases; J trimming: 4 bases; junction bases outside the gene matches: 10. This CDR3 has 15 residues.

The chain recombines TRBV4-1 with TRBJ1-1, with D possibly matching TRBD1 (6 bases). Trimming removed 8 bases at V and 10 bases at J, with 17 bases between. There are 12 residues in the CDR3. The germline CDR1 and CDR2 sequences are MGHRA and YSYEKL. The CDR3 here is CASGPEGGGAFF. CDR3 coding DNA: TGCGCCAGCGGTCCGGAAGGGGGGGGAGCTTTCTTT.

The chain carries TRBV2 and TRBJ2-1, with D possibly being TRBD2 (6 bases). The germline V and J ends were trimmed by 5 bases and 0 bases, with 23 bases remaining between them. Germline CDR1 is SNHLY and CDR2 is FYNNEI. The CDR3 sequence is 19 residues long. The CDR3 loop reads CASSTPGAGNFSSYNEQFF. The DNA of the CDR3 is TGTGCCAGCAGTACCCCAGGTGCGGGGAACTTCAGCTCCTACAATGAGCAGTTCTTC. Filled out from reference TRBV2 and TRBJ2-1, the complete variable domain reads EPEVTQTPSHQVTQMGQEVILRCVPISNHLYFYWYRQILGQKVEFLVSFYNNEISEKSEIFDDQFSVERPDGSNFTLKIRSTKLEDSAMYFCASSTPGAGNFSSYNEQFFGPGTRLTVL.

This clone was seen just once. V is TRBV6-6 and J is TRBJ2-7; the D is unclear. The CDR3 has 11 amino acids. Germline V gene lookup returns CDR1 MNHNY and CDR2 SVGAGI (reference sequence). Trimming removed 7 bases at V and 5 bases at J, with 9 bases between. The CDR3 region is CASNHNDEQYF. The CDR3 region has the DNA TGTGCCAGCAATCACAACGACGAGCAGTACTTC.

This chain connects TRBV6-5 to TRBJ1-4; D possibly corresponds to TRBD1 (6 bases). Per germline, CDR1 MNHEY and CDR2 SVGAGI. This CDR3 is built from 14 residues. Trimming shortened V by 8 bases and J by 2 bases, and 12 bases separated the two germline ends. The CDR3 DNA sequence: TGTGCCAGCCGCCTGCAGGGGACTAATGAAAAACTGTTTTTT. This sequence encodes CASRLQGTNEKLFF.